This is a list of T cell receptor beta chains from one sample in a study of breast tumors, draining lymph nodes, adjacent tissues. Using its own MiXCR run on the multiplex PCR reads, TCRdb lists one record per CDR3 protein. The top ten clones hold under 6% of a sample with approximately 100,000 distinct CDR3 sequences, under 40% of them seen once. The source material was axillary lymph node tissue. The receptors stem from a female donor with breast cancer. Some clones in this sample may be carry-over from other donors' samples. CDR3s include the opening cysteine and the closing phenylalanine or tryptophan. Fields, in order: CDR3 length, V gene, D gene, clone size, J gene, CDR3 protein, CDR3 DNA. The D gene is left open where the match is weak. Rows give clone size only sometimes, using once, few, many, or a class for an expanded clone.

CDR3 length: 15; V gene: TRBV28; D gene: TRBD1; clone size: many; J gene: TRBJ1-6; CDR3 protein: CASSLSDRVNSPLHF; CDR3 DNA: TGTGCCAGCAGTTTATCCGACAGGGTGAATTCACCCCTCCACTTT
CDR3 length: 15; V gene: TRBV9; D gene: TRBD2; clone size: many; J gene: TRBJ2-1; CDR3 protein: CASSVGTRYYNEQFF; CDR3 DNA: TGTGCCAGCAGCGTAGGGACTAGATACTACAATGAGCAGTTCTTC
CDR3 length: 19; V gene: TRBV5-4; D gene: TRBD2; clone size: many; J gene: TRBJ2-5; CDR3 protein: CASSIKQGGGGGAGETQYF; CDR3 DNA: TGTGCCAGCAGCATAAAACAAGGAGGCGGCGGGGGGGCCGGGGAGACCCAGTACTTC
CDR3 length: 14; V gene: TRBV5-4; D gene: TRBD1; clone size: many; J gene: TRBJ2-5; CDR3 protein: CASSPGTDQETQYF; CDR3 DNA: TGTGCCAGCAGCCCAGGGACAGACCAAGAGACCCAGTACTTC
CDR3 length: 11; V gene: TRBV19; D gene: .; clone size: many; J gene: TRBJ1-3; CDR3 protein: CASSSGTAIYF; CDR3 DNA: TGTGCCAGCTCTTCTGGAACGGCCATATATTTT
CDR3 length: 14; V gene: TRBV5-1; D gene: .; clone size: .; J gene: TRBJ1-2; CDR3 protein: CASSPGGGGSGCTF; CDR3 DNA: TGCGCCAGCAGCCCCGGGGGGGGGGGCTCTGGCTGCACCTTC
CDR3 length: 13; V gene: TRBV20-1; D gene: .; clone size: many; J gene: TRBJ1-2; CDR3 protein: CSALDTGRYGYTF; CDR3 DNA: TGCAGTGCCCTGGATACGGGACGGTATGGCTACACCTTC
CDR3 length: 15; V gene: TRBV6-1; D gene: .; clone size: .; J gene: TRBJ1-5; CDR3 protein: CASSQLTGQVTAQHF; CDR3 DNA: TGTGCCAGCAGCCAGCTGACAGGTCAGGTTACGGCCCAGCATTTT
CDR3 length: 14; V gene: TRBV7-8; D gene: TRBD2; clone size: many; J gene: TRBJ2-7; CDR3 protein: CASSSTSGSREQYF; CDR3 DNA: TGTGCCAGCAGCTCCACTAGCGGGAGCCGCGAGCAGTACTTC
CDR3 length: 17; V gene: TRBV6-6; D gene: TRBD2; clone size: many; J gene: TRBJ2-1; CDR3 protein: CASIRLGLAGAYNEQFF; CDR3 DNA: TGTGCCAGCATTCGGCTAGGACTAGCGGGTGCATACAATGAGCAGTTCTTC
CDR3 length: 13; V gene: TRBV20-1; D gene: .; clone size: many; J gene: TRBJ2-3; CDR3 protein: CSATETVTDTQYF; CDR3 DNA: TGCAGTGCTACGGAGACAGTAACAGATACGCAGTATTTT
CDR3 length: 14; V gene: TRBV19; D gene: .; clone size: many; J gene: TRBJ1-2; CDR3 protein: CASSIVLSNYGYTF; CDR3 DNA: TGTGCCAGTAGTATAGTTCTCAGCAACTATGGCTACACCTTC
CDR3 length: 13; V gene: TRBV19; D gene: .; clone size: many; J gene: TRBJ2-2; CDR3 protein: CASSMGGTGELFF; CDR3 DNA: TGTGCCAGTAGTATGGGGGGAACCGGGGAGCTGTTTTTT
CDR3 length: 13; V gene: TRBV6-6; D gene: TRBD1; clone size: many; J gene: TRBJ2-7; CDR3 protein: CASKTGNTYEQYF; CDR3 DNA: TGTGCCAGCAAGACAGGGAATACCTACGAGCAGTACTTC
CDR3 length: 14; V gene: TRBV20-1; D gene: TRBD1; clone size: .; J gene: TRBJ1-6; CDR3 protein: CGARGGTGRLTLRF; CDR3 DNA: TGCGGTGCTAGAGGGGGGACAGGACGGCTCACCCTCCGCTTT
CDR3 length: 16; V gene: TRBV5-1; D gene: TRBD1; clone size: once; J gene: TRBJ2-2; CDR3 protein: CASSSTGGRDTGELFF; CDR3 DNA: TGCGCCAGCAGCTCGACAGGGGGCCGAGACACCGGGGAGCTGTTTTTT
CDR3 length: 13; V gene: TRBV6-1; D gene: .; clone size: few; J gene: TRBJ2-2; CDR3 protein: CATQPVNTGELFF; CDR3 DNA: TGTGCCACACAGCCGGTCAACACCGGGGAGCTGTTTTTT
CDR3 length: 11; V gene: TRBV20-1; D gene: .; clone size: many; J gene: TRBJ2-1; CDR3 protein: CSASSYNEQFF; CDR3 DNA: TGCAGTGCTTCCTCCTACAATGAGCAGTTCTTC
CDR3 length: 19; V gene: TRBV7-8; D gene: TRBD2; clone size: .; J gene: TRBJ2-6; CDR3 protein: CASSLGGEGLFSGPNVLTF; CDR3 DNA: TGTGCCAGCAGCTTAGGGGGGGAGGGCCTCTTCTCTGGGCCCAACGTCCTGACTTTC
CDR3 length: 13; V gene: TRBV19; D gene: TRBD2; clone size: many; J gene: TRBJ2-1; CDR3 protein: CASKSGVANEQFF; CDR3 DNA: TGTGCCAGTAAAAGCGGGGTAGCGAATGAGCAGTTCTTC
CDR3 length: 15; V gene: TRBV6-5; D gene: TRBD2; clone size: .; J gene: TRBJ2-7; CDR3 protein: CASGRTSGESYEQYF; CDR3 DNA: TGTGCCAGCGGTAGGACTAGCGGGGAGTCCTACGAGCAGTACTTC
CDR3 length: 14; V gene: TRBV19; D gene: .; clone size: many; J gene: TRBJ2-1; CDR3 protein: CASSIDRGYNEQFF; CDR3 DNA: TGTGCCAGTAGTATAGATAGGGGTTACAATGAGCAGTTCTTC
CDR3 length: 13; V gene: TRBV5-8; D gene: .; clone size: many; J gene: TRBJ2-5; CDR3 protein: CASSLASGETQYF; CDR3 DNA: TGTGCCAGCAGCTTGGCTAGTGGAGAGACCCAGTACTTC
CDR3 length: 15; V gene: TRBV7-3; D gene: TRBD1; clone size: many; J gene: TRBJ2-1; CDR3 protein: CASSPATGVYNEQFF; CDR3 DNA: TGTGCCAGCAGCCCCGCGACAGGGGTCTACAATGAGCAGTTCTTC
CDR3 length: 16; V gene: TRBV7-2; D gene: .; clone size: many; J gene: TRBJ2-3; CDR3 protein: CASSLVGLTSTDTQYF; CDR3 DNA: TGTGCCAGCAGCTTAGTAGGACTTACTTCCACAGATACGCAGTATTTT
CDR3 length: 14; V gene: TRBV6-2/TRBV6-3; D gene: TRBD2; clone size: .; J gene: TRBJ2-5; CDR3 protein: CASSHETSGTIRDF; CDR3 DNA: TGTGCCAGCAGTCACGAGACTAGCGGAACTATACGCGACTTC
CDR3 length: 17; V gene: TRBV19; D gene: TRBD1; clone size: many; J gene: TRBJ2-5; CDR3 protein: CASSIQPGQVGQETQSF; CDR3 DNA: TGTGCCAGTAGTATCCAACCGGGACAGGTTGGGCAAGAGACCCAGTCCTTC
CDR3 length: 16; V gene: TRBV6-6; D gene: TRBD1; clone size: many; J gene: TRBJ1-3; CDR3 protein: CASSDQGVRSGNTIYF; CDR3 DNA: TGTGCCAGCAGCGATCAGGGGGTGCGCTCTGGAAACACCATATATTTT
CDR3 length: 15; V gene: TRBV20-1; D gene: TRBD1; clone size: many; J gene: TRBJ1-2; CDR3 protein: CSAGVGQGTNYGYTF; CDR3 DNA: TGCAGTGCTGGTGTTGGACAGGGGACTAACTATGGCTACACCTTC
CDR3 length: 16; V gene: TRBV3-1; D gene: TRBD2; clone size: many; J gene: TRBJ2-5; CDR3 protein: CASSQDLAELEETQYF; CDR3 DNA: TGTGCCAGCAGCCAAGATCTAGCGGAGCTGGAGGAGACCCAGTACTTC
CDR3 length: 13; V gene: TRBV19; D gene: TRBD1; clone size: many; J gene: TRBJ2-3; CDR3 protein: CASSGQDTDTQYF; CDR3 DNA: TGTGCCAGTAGTGGACAGGACACAGATACGCAGTATTTT
CDR3 length: 20; V gene: TRBV12-2; D gene: .; clone size: .; J gene: TRBJ2-6; CDR3 protein: CASRFHPREDGSSGANVLTF; CDR3 DNA: TGTGCAAGTCGCTTCCACCCTCGGGAGGACGGGAGCTCTGGGGCCAACGTCCTGACTTTC
CDR3 length: 14; V gene: TRBV3-1; D gene: .; clone size: many; J gene: TRBJ1-6; CDR3 protein: CASSQQGPGSPLHF; CDR3 DNA: TGTGCCAGCAGCCAACAGGGACCAGGCTCACCCCTCCACTTT
CDR3 length: 14; V gene: TRBV18; D gene: .; clone size: .; J gene: TRBJ2-4; CDR3 protein: CASSPGRAKNIQYF; CDR3 DNA: TGTGCCAGCTCACCGGGGCGAGCCAAAAACATTCAGTACTTC
CDR3 length: 14; V gene: TRBV12-3/TRBV12-4; D gene: .; clone size: many; J gene: TRBJ2-7; CDR3 protein: CASSFTRDNYEQYF; CDR3 DNA: TGTGCCAGCAGTTTTACCCGGGACAACTACGAGCAGTACTTC
CDR3 length: 16; V gene: TRBV4-1; D gene: TRBD1; clone size: many; J gene: TRBJ2-4; CDR3 protein: CASSHPPTGAKNIQYF; CDR3 DNA: TGCGCCAGCAGCCACCCTCCGACAGGGGCCAAAAACATTCAGTACTTC
CDR3 length: 17; V gene: TRBV9; D gene: TRBD2; clone size: many; J gene: TRBJ2-1; CDR3 protein: CASSTGLAGDPYNEQFF; CDR3 DNA: TGTGCCAGCAGCACGGGACTAGCGGGAGACCCGTACAATGAGCAGTTCTTC
CDR3 length: 19; V gene: TRBV2; D gene: TRBD2; clone size: .; J gene: TRBJ2-3; CDR3 protein: CASSARRSSGGPRLDTQYF; CDR3 DNA: TGTGCCAGCAGTGCTAGGCGCTCGTCGGGAGGGCCAAGATTAGATACGCAGTATTTT
CDR3 length: 15; V gene: TRBV20-1; D gene: TRBD2; clone size: .; J gene: TRBJ2-3; CDR3 protein: CSASSVAGGSDTQYF; CDR3 DNA: TGCAGTGCTAGTTCGGTAGCGGGGGGATCAGATACGCAGTATTTT
CDR3 length: 16; V gene: TRBV5-1; D gene: TRBD2; clone size: many; J gene: TRBJ2-3; CDR3 protein: CASSPQTSGWTDTQYF; CDR3 DNA: TGCGCCAGCAGCCCACAGACTAGCGGATGGACAGATACGCAGTATTTT
CDR3 length: 13; V gene: TRBV30; D gene: TRBD1; clone size: many; J gene: TRBJ2-7; CDR3 protein: CAWSLDRGTEQYF; CDR3 DNA: TGTGCCTGGAGTCTCGACAGGGGGACCGAGCAGTACTTC
CDR3 length: 17; V gene: TRBV24-1; D gene: TRBD1; clone size: many; J gene: TRBJ1-5; CDR3 protein: CATSVGTGSYSNQPQHF; CDR3 DNA: TGTGCCACCAGTGTCGGGACAGGGAGCTATAGCAATCAGCCCCAGCATTTT
CDR3 length: 13; V gene: TRBV9; D gene: .; clone size: many; J gene: TRBJ2-7; CDR3 protein: CASSAGGRDEQYF; CDR3 DNA: TGTGCCAGCAGCGCTGGGGGCAGGGACGAGCAGTACTTC
CDR3 length: 17; V gene: TRBV20-1; D gene: TRBD1; clone size: many; J gene: TRBJ1-6; CDR3 protein: CSARVGGQGGNNSPLHF; CDR3 DNA: TGCAGTGCTAGAGTTGGGGGACAGGGTGGTAATAATTCACCCCTCCACTTT
CDR3 length: 17; V gene: TRBV7-3; D gene: TRBD2; clone size: .; J gene: TRBJ2-3; CDR3 protein: CASSLGLAGGPGDTQYF; CDR3 DNA: TGTGCCAGCAGCTTGGGACTAGCGGGAGGGCCTGGAGATACGCAGTATTTT
CDR3 length: 16; V gene: TRBV5-1; D gene: .; clone size: .; J gene: TRBJ2-7; CDR3 protein: CASSLYGGRQNYEQYF; CDR3 DNA: TGCGCCAGCAGCTTGTACGGGGGTCGACAGAACTACGAGCAGTACTTC
CDR3 length: 14; V gene: TRBV19; D gene: TRBD1; clone size: once; J gene: TRBJ2-3; CDR3 protein: CASTSGQGGDTQYF; CDR3 DNA: TGTGCCAGTACCTCGGGACAGGGAGGCGATACGCAGTATTTT
CDR3 length: 14; V gene: TRBV12-3/TRBV12-4; D gene: .; clone size: .; J gene: TRBJ2-5; CDR3 protein: CASNPGPNQETQYF; CDR3 DNA: TGTGCCAGCAACCCAGGGCCAAACCAAGAGACCCAGTACTTC
CDR3 length: 14; V gene: TRBV7-2; D gene: .; clone size: many; J gene: TRBJ2-3; CDR3 protein: CASSSGYPTDTQYF; CDR3 DNA: TGTGCCAGCAGCTCAGGCTACCCCACAGATACGCAGTATTTT
CDR3 length: 14; V gene: TRBV15; D gene: .; clone size: once; J gene: TRBJ1-4; CDR3 protein: CATSRDRSNEKLFF; CDR3 DNA: TGTGCCACCAGCAGGGACAGATCTAATGAAAAACTGTTTTTT
CDR3 length: 16; V gene: TRBV4-1; D gene: TRBD2; clone size: many; J gene: TRBJ2-1; CDR3 protein: CASSQEVPGLAGEQFF; CDR3 DNA: TGCGCCAGCAGCCAAGAAGTCCCGGGACTAGCGGGGGAGCAGTTCTTC
CDR3 length: 18; V gene: TRBV9; D gene: TRBD1; clone size: once; J gene: TRBJ2-6; CDR3 protein: CASSVAPGQGAGANVLTF; CDR3 DNA: TGTGCCAGCAGCGTAGCCCCGGGACAGGGGGCTGGGGCCAACGTCCTGACTTTC
CDR3 length: 16; V gene: TRBV27; D gene: TRBD1; clone size: few; J gene: TRBJ1-1; CDR3 protein: CASTPRSTGQNTEAFF; CDR3 DNA: TGTGCCAGCACCCCACGATCGACAGGGCAGAACACTGAAGCTTTCTTT
CDR3 length: 13; V gene: TRBV6-5; D gene: .; clone size: many; J gene: TRBJ1-2; CDR3 protein: CASSLSSLYGYTF; CDR3 DNA: TGTGCCAGCAGTTTAAGTTCCCTCTATGGCTACACCTTC
CDR3 length: 13; V gene: TRBV5-5; D gene: .; clone size: .; J gene: TRBJ2-3; CDR3 protein: CASSLIRTDTQYF; CDR3 DNA: TGTGCCAGCAGCTTGATTAGGACAGATACGCAGTATTTT
CDR3 length: 14; V gene: TRBV27; D gene: TRBD1; clone size: .; J gene: TRBJ2-7; CDR3 protein: CASSQAQGAQEQYF; CDR3 DNA: TGTGCCAGCAGTCAGGCTCAGGGGGCGCAAGAGCAGTACTTC
CDR3 length: 14; V gene: TRBV20-1; D gene: TRBD1; clone size: .; J gene: TRBJ1-1; CDR3 protein: CSARTDRGNTEAFF; CDR3 DNA: TGCAGTGCTAGGACGGACAGGGGGAACACTGAAGCTTTCTTT
CDR3 length: 15; V gene: TRBV5-1; D gene: .; clone size: many; J gene: TRBJ2-3; CDR3 protein: CASSYGRGGLDTQYF; CDR3 DNA: TGCGCCAGCAGCTATGGAAGGGGGGGCCTGGATACGCAGTATTTT